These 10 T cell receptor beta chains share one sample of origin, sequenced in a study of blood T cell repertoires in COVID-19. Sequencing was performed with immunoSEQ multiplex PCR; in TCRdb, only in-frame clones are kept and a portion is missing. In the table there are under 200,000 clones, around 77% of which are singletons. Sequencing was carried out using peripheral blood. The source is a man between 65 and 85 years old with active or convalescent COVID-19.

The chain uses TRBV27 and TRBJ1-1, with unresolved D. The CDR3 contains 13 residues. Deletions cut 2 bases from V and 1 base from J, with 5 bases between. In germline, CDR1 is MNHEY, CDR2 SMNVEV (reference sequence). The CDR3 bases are TGTGCCAGCAGTTTACTCGGGAACACTGAAGCTTTCTTT. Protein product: CASSLLGNTEAFF.

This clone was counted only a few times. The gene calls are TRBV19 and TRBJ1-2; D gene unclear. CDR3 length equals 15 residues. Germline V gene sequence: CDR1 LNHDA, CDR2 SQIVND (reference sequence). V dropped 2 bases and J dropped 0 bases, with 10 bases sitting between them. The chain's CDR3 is CASSIWSDANYGYTF. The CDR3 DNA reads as TGTGCCAGTAGTATATGGTCAGATGCTAACTATGGCTACACCTTC. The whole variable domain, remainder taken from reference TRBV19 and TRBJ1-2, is DGGITQSPKYLFRKEGQNVTLSCEQNLNHDAMYWYRQDPGQGLRLIYYSQIVNDFQKGDIAEGYSVSREKKESFPLTVTSAQKNPTAFYLCASSIWSDANYGYTFGSGTRLTVV.

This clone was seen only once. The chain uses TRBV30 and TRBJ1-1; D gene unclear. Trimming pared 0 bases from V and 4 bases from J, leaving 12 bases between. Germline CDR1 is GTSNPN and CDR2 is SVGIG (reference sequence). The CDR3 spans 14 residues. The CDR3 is CAWSVSVGSTEAFF. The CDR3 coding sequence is TGTGCCTGGAGTGTCTCGGTGGGCAGCACTGAAGCTTTCTTT.

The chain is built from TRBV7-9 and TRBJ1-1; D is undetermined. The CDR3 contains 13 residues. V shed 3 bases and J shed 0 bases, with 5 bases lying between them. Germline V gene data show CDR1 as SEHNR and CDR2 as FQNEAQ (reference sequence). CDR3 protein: CASSFSLNTEAFF. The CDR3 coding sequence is TGTGCCAGCAGCTTTTCTTTGAACACTGAAGCTTTCTTT.

Here the CDR3 reads CASSFFAVSQPQHF. CDR3 DNA: TGTGCCAGCAGTTTTTTTGCCGTGAGTCAGCCCCAGCATTTT. The V gene is TRBV6-6, the J gene TRBJ1-5; D remains unclear. This CDR3 comprises 14 residues. V lost 4 bases and J lost 6, with 13 bases in between. From germline, CDR1 is MNHNY and CDR2 SVGAGI (reference sequence).

CDR3 nucleotide sequence: TGTGCCATCAGTGAGAGGCCTAGCGGGGGGCTCGACAATGAGCAGTTCTTC. Amino acid sequence: CAISERPSGGLDNEQFF. V is TRBV10-3 and J is TRBJ2-1; 11 bases align to TRBD2. Germline V gene sequence: CDR1 ENHRY, CDR2 SYGVKD. The trim removed 2 bases at V and 5 bases at J, leaving 8 bases unmatched. This CDR3 contains 17 residues.

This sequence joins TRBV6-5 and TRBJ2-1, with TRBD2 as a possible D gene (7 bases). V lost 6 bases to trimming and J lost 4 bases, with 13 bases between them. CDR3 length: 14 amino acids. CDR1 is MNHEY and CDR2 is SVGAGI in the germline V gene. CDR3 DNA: TGTGCCAGCAGGGCACGGGGGGCATACAATGAGCAGTTCTTC. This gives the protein CASRARGAYNEQFF.

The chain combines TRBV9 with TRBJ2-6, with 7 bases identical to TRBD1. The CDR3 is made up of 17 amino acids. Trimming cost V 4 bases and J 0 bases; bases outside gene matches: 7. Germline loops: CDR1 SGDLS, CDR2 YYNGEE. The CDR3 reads CASSPQAGGSGANVLTF. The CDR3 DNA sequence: TGTGCCAGCAGCCCGCAGGCAGGGGGCTCTGGGGCCAACGTCCTGACTTTC.

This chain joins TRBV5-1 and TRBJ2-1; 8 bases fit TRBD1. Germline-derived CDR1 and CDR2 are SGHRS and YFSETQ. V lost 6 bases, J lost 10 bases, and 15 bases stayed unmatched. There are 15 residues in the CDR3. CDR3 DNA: TGCGCCAGCATGGGGTCGAAGCAGGGGGCCTGGGAGCAGTTCTTC. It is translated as CASMGSKQGAWEQFF.

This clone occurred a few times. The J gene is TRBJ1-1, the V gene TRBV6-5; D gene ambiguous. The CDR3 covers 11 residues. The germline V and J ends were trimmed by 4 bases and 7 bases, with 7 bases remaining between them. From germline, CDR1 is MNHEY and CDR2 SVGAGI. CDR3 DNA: TGTGCCAGCAGTTCAGATATTGAAGCTTTCTTT. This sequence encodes CASSSDIEAFF.